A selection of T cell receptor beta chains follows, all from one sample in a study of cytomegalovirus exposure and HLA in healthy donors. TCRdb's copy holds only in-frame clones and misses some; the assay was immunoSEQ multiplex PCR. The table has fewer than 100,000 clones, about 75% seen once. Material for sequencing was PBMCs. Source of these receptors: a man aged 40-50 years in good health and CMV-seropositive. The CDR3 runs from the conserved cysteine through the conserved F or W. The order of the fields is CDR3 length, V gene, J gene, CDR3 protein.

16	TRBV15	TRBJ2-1	CATSRTSGGATDEQFF
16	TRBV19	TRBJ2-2	CASSTQLAGFSGELFF
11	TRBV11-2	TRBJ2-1	CASSLVLEQFF
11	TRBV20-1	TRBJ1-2	CSAGRGGGYTF
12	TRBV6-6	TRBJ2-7	CASSYLAHEQYF
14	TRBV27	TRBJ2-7	CASSRDRMGYEQYF
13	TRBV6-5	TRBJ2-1	CASSRLGYNEQFF
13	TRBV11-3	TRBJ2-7	CASSLEAGYEQYF
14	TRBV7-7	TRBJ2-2	CASSLTGDTGELFF
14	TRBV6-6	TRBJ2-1	CASDQGLTYNEQFF
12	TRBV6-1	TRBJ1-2	CASRTGGPGYTF
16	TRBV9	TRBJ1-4	CASSVYGTGIGEKLFF
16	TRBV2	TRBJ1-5	CASQWTALGGNQPQHF
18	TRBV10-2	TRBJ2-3	CASNPEIGRRAGADTQYF
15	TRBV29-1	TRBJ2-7	CSVLGLAESSYEQYF
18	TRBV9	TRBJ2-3	CASSPTQREGLGADTQYF
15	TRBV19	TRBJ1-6	CASSSRGIGDSPLHF
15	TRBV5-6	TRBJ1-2	CASSLTGQDIYGYTF
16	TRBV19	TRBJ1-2	CASTGTAITHNYGYTF
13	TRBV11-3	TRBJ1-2	CASSLGGNYGYTF
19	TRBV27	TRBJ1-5	CASSSAPPGQGVRNQPQHF
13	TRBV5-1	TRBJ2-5	CASSLGLVKTQYF
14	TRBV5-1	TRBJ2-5	CASSFGQKQETQYF
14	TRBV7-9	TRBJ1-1	CASSPTGMNTEAFF
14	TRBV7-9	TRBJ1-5	CSSSLGQGNQPQHF
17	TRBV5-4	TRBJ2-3	CASSSRLSGRVTDTQYF
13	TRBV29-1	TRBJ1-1	CSVEQTGGTEAFF
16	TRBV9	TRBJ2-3	CASSVVSSGTTDTQYF
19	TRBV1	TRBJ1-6	CTSSHLVTLDRGDNSPLHF
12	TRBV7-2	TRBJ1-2	CASSFLGVGYTF
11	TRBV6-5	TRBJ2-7	CASSPGAEQYF
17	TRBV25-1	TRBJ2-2	CASPQRAAASNTGELFF
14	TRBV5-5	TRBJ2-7	CASSLDRVLNEQYF
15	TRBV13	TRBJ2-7	CASVIGGAVFHEQYF
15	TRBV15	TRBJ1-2	CATSRDQGARYGYTF
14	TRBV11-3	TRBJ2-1	CASSSRTGSNEQFF
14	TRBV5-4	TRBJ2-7	CASSQTGGRYEQYF
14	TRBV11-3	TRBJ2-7	CASCPGTAVHEQYF
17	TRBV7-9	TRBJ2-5	CASSLPRGVAVQETQYF
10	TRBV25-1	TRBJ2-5	CGAGRETQYF
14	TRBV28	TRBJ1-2	CASSPGQGHYGYTF
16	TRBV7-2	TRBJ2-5	CASSLRGQGILETQYF
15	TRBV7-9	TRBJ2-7	CSSSLGQGAGYEQYF